This T cell receptor (beta chain) emerged from a study of cytomegalovirus exposure and HLA in healthy donors. Broader study findings: The authors listed 150 to 200 TCR beta chains as cytomegalovirus-associated. The study assumed roughly uniform donor sequencing depth for presence/absence analyses.

Remarks on this clone: Its antigen remains unidentified.

PCR involved 60 Vbeta and 13 Jbeta primers. Generated by immunoSEQ multiplex PCR, the TCRdb table keeps only in-frame clones and is missing some. Of roughly 120,000 clones in the sample, around three quarters were seen once. Germline CDR1 reads LGHNA; CDR2 reads YSLEER. This CDR3 contains 14 residues. Trimming left V 0 bases short and J 4 bases short, with 10 bases between. This chain links TRBV4-3 with TRBJ2-7; D possibly corresponds to TRBD1 (5 bases). The TCR originated in a man between 25 and 39 years old in good health and CMV-seronegative. The sequenced sample was PBMCs. CDR3 protein: CASSQDQGWYEQYF. The DNA for the CDR3 is TGCGCCAGCAGCCAAGATCAGGGATGGTACGAGCAGTACTTC.